Each of the 26 T cell receptor beta chains below was sequenced from the same sample in a study of blood T cell repertoires in COVID-19. The protocol was immunoSEQ multiplex PCR, while the TCRdb copy is restricted to in-frame clones and leaves out a portion. The sample includes about 400,000 clones, roughly 90% of them seen just once. Sequencing was performed on peripheral blood. The receptors here all came from a man aged 40-50 years with acute or convalescent COVID-19.

CDR3 coding DNA: TGTGCCAGCAGTTTATTGATCGGAGGGACAGGAGATACGCAGTATTTT. Its translation: CASSLLIGGTGDTQYF. The chain has TRBV28 and TRBJ2-3, with TRBD1 identical over 8 bases. The CDR3 has 16 amino acids. The ends lost 1 base at V and 5 bases at J; junction bases unmatched: 8. Germline CDR1 reads MDHEN; CDR2 reads SYDVKM. Drawing the rest from reference TRBV28 and TRBJ2-3, the complete variable domain is DVKVTQSSRYLVKRTGEKVFLECVQDMDHENMFWYRQDPGLGLRLIYFSYDVKMKEKGDIPEGYSVSREKKERFSLILESASTNQTSMYLCASSLLIGGTGDTQYFGPGTRLTVL.

V usage is TRBV7-2 and J usage is TRBJ2-7, with TRBD1 as a possible D gene (5 bases). This CDR3 has 14 residues. CDR1 is SGHTA, CDR2 FQGNSA, per germline. Trimming removed 1 base at V and 2 bases at J, with 9 bases between. CDR3 region: CASSLEAGPYEQYF. CDR3 nucleotide sequence: TGTGCCAGCAGCTTAGAGGCAGGGCCCTACGAGCAGTACTTC.

V gene TRBV5-8 combines with J gene TRBJ2-7; D gene uncertain. The CDR3 loop spans 12 amino acids. Germline V lookup: CDR1 SGHTS, CDR2 YDEGEE. Trimming stripped 4 bases from V and 3 bases from J, with 8 bases between. CDR3: CASSLSGYEQYF. The CDR3 DNA follows: TGTGCCAGCAGCCTGTCGGGCTACGAGCAGTACTTC.

This chain uses TRBV5-1 with TRBJ2-1; D is undetermined. Germline V gives CDR1 SGHRS, CDR2 YFSETQ. The CDR3 is 13 amino acids. V was shortened by 4 bases and J by 6 bases, with 11 bases between the two germline ends. The DNA for the CDR3 is TGCGCCAGCAGCCCAGTTGCTTCCAATGAGCAGTTCTTC. Translated, it gives CASSPVASNEQFF.

The chain carries TRBV21-1 and TRBJ2-3; the DNA was not used to check the table's D call, TRBD2. TRBV21-1 is designated a pseudogene. This CDR3 region has 19 residues. CDR3 sequence reads: CASSKCLGSGSISTDTQYF. For the CDR3, the DNA is TGTGCCAGCAGCAAGTGTCTAGGTAGCGGGAGTATATCAACGGATACGCAGTATTTT.

The rearrangement uses TRBV11-2 and TRBJ2-4; D is possibly TRBD2 (5 bases). Germline CDR1 and CDR2: SGHAT and FQNNGV. Trimming stripped 2 bases from V and 2 bases from J, with 10 bases between. The CDR3 extends over 15 amino acids. The CDR3 reads CASSLFRGTKNIQYF. The CDR3, as DNA: TGTGCCAGCAGCTTATTTCGGGGAACCAAAAACATTCAGTACTTC.

Regarding this clone: This same CDR3 is encoded by further DNA sequences in the sample. CDR3 sequence (DNA): TGTGCCAGCAGCCGAGGGAGGACTGAAGCTTTCTTT. Residues: CASSRGRTEAFF. The V call is TRBV6-5, the J call TRBJ1-1; no firm D call. The CDR3 length is 12 residues. Trimming took off 6 bases at V and 5 bases at J, with 10 bases between the two ends. Germline CDR1 MNHEY, CDR2 SVGAGI.

For the CDR3, the DNA is TGTGCCAGCAGTTACGACAGGGTAGGCGAGCAGTACTTC. Its protein is CASSYDRVGEQYF. The rearrangement uses TRBV28 and TRBJ2-7, with 7 bases that match TRBD1. CDR3 size: 13 residues. V shed 4 bases, J shed 6 bases, and the junction held 6 bases outside the gene matches. Germline V gene data show CDR1 as MDHEN and CDR2 as SYDVKM.

The rearrangement uses TRBV19 and TRBJ2-3; 10 bases agree with TRBD2. CDR1 LNHDA and CDR2 SQIVND come from the germline V gene (reference sequence). This CDR3 is 17 amino acids long. The J segment lost 1 base and the V segment lost 5 bases, leaving 9 bases of the junction unmatched. The CDR3 DNA follows: TGTGCCAGTAGTCTTTGGGGGCTAGCGGGAGGCACAGATACGCAGTATTTT. Amino acids: CASSLWGLAGGTDTQYF.

The chain couples TRBV6-1 to TRBJ1-2, with D possibly being TRBD1 (5 bases). This CDR3 comprises 15 residues. Germline V gene lookup returns CDR1 MNHNS and CDR2 SASEGT. V dropped 3 bases and J dropped 1 base, with 12 bases sitting between them. The CDR3 DNA sequence: TGTGCCAGCAGTGATTTTGGGGGGTTTAACTATGGCTACACCTTC. Translation gives CASSDFGGFNYGYTF.

The chain recombines TRBV7-9 with TRBJ2-7, with D maybe TRBD2 (7 bases). The ends were cut back, 5 bases at V and 5 bases at J, with 16 bases in the middle. The germline V gene has CDR1 SEHNR and CDR2 FQNEAQ (reference sequence). CDR3 length equals 14 residues. The CDR3 protein is CASSRNREGDEQYF. In nucleotides, the CDR3 is TGTGCCAGCAGCCGAAACAGGGAGGGGGACGAGCAGTACTTC.

This clone was counted only a few times. The gene calls are TRBV13 and TRBJ1-1; D possibly corresponds to TRBD1 (5 bases). Deletions cut 4 bases from V and 4 bases from J, with 13 bases between. The CDR3 consists of 14 residues. Looked up from germline, CDR1 is PRHDT and CDR2 is FYEKMQ (reference sequence). CDR3 sequence reads: CASSSGHLITEAFF. The CDR3 bases are TGTGCCAGCAGCTCCGGACATCTCATCACTGAAGCTTTCTTT.

This sequence joins TRBV4-1 and TRBJ1-2, with 7 positions matching TRBD1. The germline gives CDR1 MGHRA, CDR2 YSYEKL. CDR3 size: 14 residues. V shed 3 bases, J shed 8 bases, and the junction held 9 bases outside the gene matches. CDR3 protein: CASSQDDRVGGYTF. The DNA of the CDR3 is TGCGCCAGCAGCCAGGATGACAGGGTCGGCGGCTACACCTTC.

V is TRBV6-2 or TRBV6-3 and J is TRBJ1-1; the D is unclear. Looked up from germline, CDR1 is MNHEY and CDR2 is SVGEGT. The CDR3 sequence is 12 residues long. The V end lost 5 bases, the J end lost 5 bases, and 9 bases lay between the germline ends. In nucleotides, the CDR3 is TGTGCCAGCAGTCGACCGGGAACTGAAGCTTTCTTT. Amino acids: CASSRPGTEAFF.

The chain employs TRBV11-3 and TRBJ2-3; 9 nucleotides match TRBD2. The V gene's germline CDR1 is SGHNT and CDR2 YENEEA. J gave up 2 bases and V 2 bases, and 5 bases lay outside the gene matches. The CDR3 covers 16 residues. CDR3 sequence: CASSLSAGGYTDTQYF. For the CDR3, the DNA is TGTGCCAGCAGCTTATCAGCGGGGGGATACACAGATACGCAGTATTTT.

The chain has TRBV5-1 and TRBJ1-1; D is perhaps TRBD1 (6 bases). Germline values: CDR1 SGHRS, CDR2 YFSETQ. There are 15 residues in the CDR3. V was trimmed by 0 bases and J by 0 bases, leaving 9 bases between them. CDR3 sequence: CASSLADRLNTEAFF. The DNA for the CDR3 is TGCGCCAGCAGCTTGGCGGACAGATTGAACACTGAAGCTTTCTTT.

The sample holds one count of this clone. J is TRBJ1-2 and V is TRBV19; D remains unclear. The CDR3 runs to 14 residues. Deletions cut 2 bases from V and 7 bases from J, with 14 bases between. Germline CDR1 is LNHDA and CDR2 is SQIVND (reference sequence). DNA for the CDR3: TGTGCCAGTAGTATACCGGGTATTTGGGTTGGCTACACCTTC. Protein sequence: CASSIPGIWVGYTF.

The chain couples TRBV6-6 to TRBJ1-2; 9 bases line up with TRBD1. The germline gives CDR1 MNHNY, CDR2 SVGAGI (reference sequence). V shed 5 bases, J shed 6 bases, and the junction held 1 base outside the gene matches. The CDR3 is made up of 12 amino acids. CDR3 amino acids: CASSTGGNGYTF. The CDR3 DNA follows: TGTGCCAGCAGTACAGGGGGCAATGGCTACACCTTC.

The chain is built from TRBV28 and TRBJ1-2; 11 positions match TRBD1. The J segment lost 7 bases and the V segment lost 5 bases, leaving 6 bases of the junction unmatched. This CDR3 spans 14 amino acids. CDR1 is MDHEN, CDR2 SYDVKM, per germline. In DNA, the CDR3 is TGTGCCAGCAGTGAAGGACAGGGGGCGGGTGGCTACACCTTC. This encodes CASSEGQGAGGYTF.

Notes on this clone: This specimen includes other DNA sequences encoding the same CDR3. This chain uses TRBV27 with TRBJ2-7; 14 bases line up with TRBD2. Germline lookup yields CDR1 MNHEY and CDR2 SMNVEV (reference sequence). The CDR3 is 18 amino acids. Trimming removed 4 bases from V and 1 base from J; junction bases left unmatched: 9. The CDR3 nucleotides are TGTGCCAGCAGTTCCCCGGGGACTAGCGGGAGTTTGTCCTACGAGCAGTACTTC. It yields the protein CASSSPGTSGSLSYEQYF.

The V gene is TRBV5-3, the J gene TRBJ2-2; tentative D call: TRBD2 (5 bases). TRBV5-3 is marked as an open reading frame, function uncertain. The CDR3 extends over 18 amino acids. V was pared by 1 base and J by 1 base, with 17 bases between. This chain's CDR3 is CARSLFLHWERNTGELFF. CDR3 nucleotides: TGTGCCAGAAGCTTGTTCCTTCACTGGGAGAGGAACACCGGGGAGCTGTTTTTT.

V and J are TRBV11-2 and TRBJ2-5; TRBD2 matches 13 bases. CDR3 size: 15 residues. CDR1 is SGHAT and CDR2 is FQNNGV in the germline V gene. J gave up 2 bases and V 4 bases, and 1 base lay outside the gene matches. Written as DNA, the CDR3 is TGTGCCAGCAGCTCGGGACTAGCGGGACAAGAGACCCAGTACTTC. Amino acids: CASSSGLAGQETQYF.

V is TRBV7-3 and J is TRBJ1-1; D not resolved. CDR1 is SGHTA, CDR2 FQGTGA, per germline. The CDR3 consists of 15 residues. V was clipped by 5 bases and J by 1 base, with 14 bases between them. CDR3 bases: TGTGCCAGCAGCCCCTTCGGGGTAGAGAACACTGAAGCTTTCTTT. This gives the protein CASSPFGVENTEAFF.

The rearrangement uses TRBV30 and TRBJ1-2, with D unclear. Germline loops: CDR1 GTSNPN, CDR2 SVGIG (reference sequence). Trimming removed 0 bases at V and 8 bases at J, with 13 bases between. This CDR3 is 13 amino acids long. As DNA, the CDR3 is TGTGCCTGGAGTGTTCCCCTGGGCAGCGGCTACACCTTC. Encoded protein: CAWSVPLGSGYTF. The variable domain in full, with the rest retrieved from reference TRBV30 and TRBJ1-2, is SQTIHQWPATLVQPVGSPLSLECTVEGTSNPNLYWYRQAAGRGLQLLFYSVGIGQISSEVPQNLSASRPQDRQFILSSKKLLLSDSGFYLCAWSVPLGSGYTFGSGTRLTVV.

This clone was picked up one time. The V and J genes are TRBV15 and TRBJ1-2; perhaps TRBD1 as D (5 bases). CDR1 is LNHNV, CDR2 YYDKDF, per germline (reference sequence). V was shortened by 0 bases and J by 4 bases, with 12 bases between the two germline ends. This CDR3 has 15 residues. The CDR3 region is CATSRDSPGIYGYTF. In DNA, the CDR3 is TGTGCCACCAGCAGAGACTCCCCAGGGATCTATGGCTACACCTTC.

This chain uses TRBV19 with TRBJ2-2; 8 positions match TRBD2. The CDR3 covers 14 residues. V trimming: 5 bases; J trimming: 4 bases; junction bases outside the gene matches: 3. Per germline, CDR1 LNHDA and CDR2 SQIVND (reference sequence). DNA of the CDR3: TGTGCCAGTAGTCCCGGGGGGGTCACCGGGGAGCTGTTTTTT. Translated: CASSPGGVTGELFF. The whole variable domain, remainder taken from reference TRBV19 and TRBJ2-2, is DGGITQSPKYLFRKEGQNVTLSCEQNLNHDAMYWYRQDPGQGLRLIYYSQIVNDFQKGDIAEGYSVSREKKESFPLTVTSAQKNPTAFYLCASSPGGVTGELFFGEGSRLTVL.